This T cell receptor (beta chain) was observed in a study of siplizumab effects on memory and regulatory T cells. Overall study results and limits: Alloreactive sequences whose origin lay in unstimulated CD4+ memory cells were significantly reduced by siplizumab. With siplizumab, mappable alloreactive CD4+ clones averaged about 70% Treg-derived, versus around 30% in controls. Whether the proliferating Tregs (from siplizumab cultures) were suppressive was not confirmed. Naive T cells looked more diverse than memory cells and looked like major alloresponse contributors.

Concerning this clone: The antigen is undetermined.

TCRdb's copy holds only in-frame clones and misses some; the assay was immunoSEQ multiplex PCR. The table has 70,000 to 95,000 clones, roughly 93% seen once; the top ten hold approximately 5.9%. Trimming pared 0 bases from V and 3 bases from J, leaving 9 bases between. The CDR3 totals 14 residues. Germline CDR1 is SGDLS and CDR2 is YYNGEE. The rearrangement joins TRBV9 to TRBJ2-5; D not certain. Sequencing was carried out using CD8+ T cells sorted from blood. The source of this sequence is a human donor in good health. In nucleotides, the CDR3 is TGTGCCAGCAGCGTAGGGGTTAGGGAAGAGACCCAGTACTTC. Translated: CASSVGVREETQYF. Filled out from reference TRBV9 and TRBJ2-5, the complete variable domain reads DSGVTQTPKHLITATGQRVTLRCSPRSGDLSVYWYQQSLDQGLQFLIQYYNGEERAKGNILERFSAQQFPDLHSELNLSSLELGDSALYFCASSVGVREETQYFGPGTRLLVL.